The clone carrying this T cell receptor (beta chain) was detected ten times or more. The CDR3 is made up of 13 amino acids. The V end was cut by 3 bases, the J end by 5 bases, with 8 bases between. The germline V gene encodes CDR1 SNHLY and CDR2 FYNNEI. The data are from a study of regulatory T cells in long-lasting Graves disease. Study information: Less than 3 months of antithyroid drugs had been taken by newly diagnosed Graves' patients.

The time point is: newly diagnosed GD, antithyroid drugs for less than 3 months. RNA from PBMCs was the source of the TCR library. The authors built TCR beta libraries using iRepertoire HTBI primers and Arm-PCR of CDR3 regions. TCRdb processed the multiplex PCR reads anew with MiXCR; each CDR3 protein has one entry. The repertoire has under 300,000 distinct CDR3 sequences, 18% of them found once; the top ten carry around 13%. These same data were also listed under a study on T cells in Graves' hyperthyroidism and ophthalmopathy.

The source was peripheral blood mononuclear cells (PBMCs), collected at new diagnosis, from a patient treated with antithyroid drugs. The sequence derives from a young woman with Graves disease. The rearrangement uses TRBV2 and TRBJ1-5, with a tentative D call TRBD1 (5 bases). CDR3 sequence reads: CASSEGGDQPQHF. DNA for the CDR3: TGTGCCAGCAGTGAGGGGGGGGATCAGCCCCAGCATTTT.